One TCR beta chain is described in this entry. This record comes from a study of shared T cell receptors in the human thymus. Sequencing used immunoSEQ multiplex PCR; TCRdb keeps in-frame clones, though not all of them. Of 550,000 to 800,000 clones listed, around 85% are singletons. V lost 3 bases, J lost 7 bases, and 17 bases lay in between. The CDR3 runs 15 residues. Germline CDR1 is SGHRS and CDR2 is YFSETQ. The same sample was also used in a study of human thymus T cells.

The sequencing sample was made of thymocytes. V and J are TRBV5-1 and TRBJ2-1; weak D call: TRBD1 (6 bases). The source is a girl under two years old with a congenital heart defect. The CDR3 nucleotides are TGCGCCAGCAGCTCCTACGGGGACAAACAGAATGAGCAGTTCTTC. Amino acid sequence: CASSSYGDKQNEQFF. Combining the CDR3 with reference TRBV5-1 and TRBJ2-1 gives the whole variable domain KAGVTQTPRYLIKTRGQQVTLSCSPISGHRSVSWYQQTPGQGLQFLFEYFSETQRNKGNFPGRFSGRQFSNSRSEMNVSTLELGDSALYLCASSSYGDKQNEQFFGPGTRLTVL.